These T cell receptor beta chains were read from a single sample in a study of CXCR3-negative and CXCR3-positive naive CD8 T cells. TCRdb reprocessed the 5' RACE reads and stores each CDR3 protein as one record, lacking DNA. The table lists under 65,000 distinct CDR3 sequences. The sample was memory CD8+ T cells from blood. The receptors stem from a human donor in good health. Some clones in this sample may be carry-over from other donors' samples. Both conserved end residues are part of each CDR3. The order of the fields is J gene, V gene, CDR3 protein.

TRBJ1-4 TRBV29-1 CSVEDLGTGGVNEKLFF
TRBJ1-2 TRBV6-6 CASSHGDEGYTF
TRBJ1-2 TRBV29-1 CSVERTGGDGYTF
TRBJ2-3 TRBV24-1 CATSDPNLAGRHTQYF
TRBJ2-1 TRBV10-1 CASSEVAGERNEQFF
TRBJ2-7 TRBV5-1 CASSSQEGYEQYF
TRBJ2-3 TRBV7-2 CASSPIAGLTDTQYF
TRBJ2-3 TRBV7-9 CASTPSGTDTQYF
TRBJ1-1 TRBV29-1 CSVEVVTWEGTFF
TRBJ1-2 TRBV7-3 CASSLPSSARTNYGYTF
TRBJ2-7 TRBV29-1 CSVFRDSYEQYF
TRBJ2-7 TRBV29-1 CSVFTTFYEQYF
TRBJ2-3 TRBV6-2/TRBV6-3 CASSLTGPTDTQYF
TRBJ2-7 TRBV9 CASSLAATPVSYEQYF
TRBJ2-1 TRBV23-1 CASRRDWSSYNEQFF
TRBJ2-7 TRBV14 CASSQDRTYEQYF
TRBJ2-1 TRBV6-5 CASSYSPFGGEEQFF
TRBJ2-1 TRBV7-8 CASSHTSGGYEQFF
TRBJ2-2 TRBV30 CAWSVPGAEAGELFF
TRBJ2-6 TRBV4-3 CASSQEGGSGANVLTF
TRBJ2-6 TRBV19 CASKFHSGANVLTF
TRBJ2-1 TRBV20-1 CSARDRNDNEQFF
TRBJ2-7 TRBV29-1 CSVAGGTGGFEQYF
TRBJ1-1 TRBV25-1 CASKDRWNTEAFF
TRBJ2-7 TRBV10-2 CASSYDVPYEQYF
TRBJ2-1 TRBV7-2 CASSPRGGNEQFF
TRBJ2-3 TRBV9 CASSASNTQYF
TRBJ2-7 TRBV29-1 CSVRASSYEQYF